The next 17 T cell receptor beta chains were all read from a single sample in a study of vaccination effects on CD4 cells after COVID-19. These receptors' antigens are unknown. Data came from immunoSEQ multiplex PCR; TCRdb stores just in-frame clones and leaves some out. Of 45,000 or so clones in the sample, around 76% were seen once. Culture proceeded for roughly ten days, and CD4+ T cells were then isolated. The sample was CD4+ T cells from PBMCs cultured without peptide, taken before COVID-19 vaccination. Receptor source: a human donor who had a prior SARS-CoV-2 infection.

In its sample, this clone was seen a few times. J is TRBJ1-2 and V is TRBV6-5; 10 nucleotides line up with TRBD1. V was clipped by 5 bases and J by 5 bases; unmatched bases: 5. The CDR3 has 14 residues. Germline V gene data show CDR1 as MNHEY and CDR2 as SVGAGI. The CDR3 reads CASSLGQGFYGYTF. The DNA of the CDR3 is TGTGCCAGCAGTCTGGGACAGGGGTTTTATGGCTACACCTTC.

This clone appeared a few times. V and J are TRBV6-2 or TRBV6-3 and TRBJ1-6; 9 nucleotides match TRBD1. Unmatched junction bases numbered 10, after V lost 4 bases and J lost 6 bases. The CDR3 has 17 amino acids. CDR1 and CDR2 from the germline V gene are MNHEY and SVGEGT. CDR3 sequence: CASSSTGGLLANSPLHF. CDR3 nucleotide sequence: TGTGCCAGCAGTTCGACAGGGGGTCTGCTGGCTAATTCACCCCTCCACTTT.

This chain uses TRBV6-5 with TRBJ1-1, with a weak D call TRBD1 (6 bases). V was cut by 7 bases and J by 8 bases, with 17 bases left in between. Germline CDR1 reads MNHEY; CDR2 reads SVGAGI. The CDR3 is 13 amino acids. DNA of the CDR3: TGTGCCAGCAATCGGGGGCTTCTCTCCGAAGCTTTCTTT. Its protein product is CASNRGLLSEAFF.

This chain connects TRBV9 to TRBJ1-4; TRBD1 aligns across 8 bases. Germline CDR1 SGDLS, CDR2 YYNGEE. V trimming: 4 bases; J trimming: 5 bases; junction bases outside the gene matches: 7. This CDR3 contains 15 residues. CDR3 region: CASSTTGDDNEKLFF. The CDR3 DNA reads TGTGCCAGCAGCACGACAGGGGATGACAATGAAAAACTGTTTTTT.

The gene calls are TRBV20-1 and TRBJ2-2, with TRBD1 matching over 7 bases. The CDR3 is made up of 13 amino acids. Germline V CDR1 and CDR2: DFQATT, SNEGSKA (reference sequence). J gave up 5 bases and V 3 bases, and 3 bases lay outside the gene matches. CDR3 protein: CSASTQGTGELFF. CDR3 in DNA: TGCAGTGCTAGTACACAGGGGACCGGGGAGCTGTTTTTT.

The V gene is TRBV28, the J gene TRBJ2-2, with TRBD1 matching 12 bases. Per germline, CDR1 MDHEN and CDR2 SYDVKM. The junction had 16 bases not matched to a gene; V was cut back by 5 bases and J by 3 bases. This CDR3 contains 20 residues. The CDR3 nucleotides read TGTGCCAGCAGTCCAGGGACAGGGGGCTGGGGGAGCGAGTACACCGGGGAGCTGTTTTTT. Translating gives CASSPGTGGWGSEYTGELFF. Using reference TRBV28 and TRBJ2-2 for the parts outside the CDR3, the full variable domain is DVKVTQSSRYLVKRTGEKVFLECVQDMDHENMFWYRQDPGLGLRLIYFSYDVKMKEKGDIPEGYSVSREKKERFSLILESASTNQTSMYLCASSPGTGGWGSEYTGELFFGEGSRLTVL.

The chain uses TRBV7-8 and TRBJ2-7; D is unresolved. Germline lookup yields CDR1 SGHVS and CDR2 FQNEAQ. The CDR3 loop spans 16 amino acids. V was cut by 5 bases and J by 2 bases, with 19 bases left in between. CDR3 residues: CASSPQPQAPPYEQYF. CDR3 in DNA: TGTGCCAGCAGCCCTCAACCCCAGGCCCCCCCCTACGAGCAGTACTTC.

Written as DNA, the CDR3 is TGTGCCAGCAGTGGGCGGGGGGGCCGGACAGATACGCAGTATTTT. It is translated as CASSGRGGRTDTQYF. The chain couples TRBV28 to TRBJ2-3, with 9 bases matching TRBD2. The V and J ends lost 5 bases and 3 bases, in that order; junction bases with no gene match: 6. CDR3 length equals 15 residues. Germline loops: CDR1 MDHEN, CDR2 SYDVKM.

The chain recombines TRBV12-3 or TRBV12-4 with TRBJ2-7; D gene uncertain. The CDR3 spans 11 residues. Deletions cut 6 bases from V and 6 bases from J, with 9 bases between. Here the CDR3 DNA reads TGTGCCAGCAGGTCGCCGGGCGAGCAGTACTTC. Protein sequence: CASRSPGEQYF.

The table lists this clone with a few counts. The gene calls are TRBV7-9 and TRBJ1-3; the D is unclear. Germline V gene lookup returns CDR1 SEHNR and CDR2 FQNEAQ (reference sequence). V was pared by 5 bases and J by 7 bases, with 9 bases between. The CDR3 sequence is 12 residues long. CDR3 loop: CASSRGRNTIYF. The CDR3 bases are TGTGCCAGCAGCCGCGGTAGGAACACCATATATTTT.

The chain recombines TRBV3-1 (or the pseudogene TRBV3-2) with TRBJ2-1, with a weak D call TRBD1 (5 bases). CDR3 length: 12 residues. Trimming removed 2 bases at V and 15 bases at J, with 14 bases between. The germline V gene encodes CDR1 LGHDT and CDR2 YNNKEL (reference sequence). This chain's CDR3 is CASSQYQGTWFF. CDR3 nucleotide sequence: TGTGCCAGCAGCCAATATCAGGGAACTTGGTTCTTC.

J is TRBJ2-7 and V is TRBV6-1; perhaps TRBD2 as D (6 bases). The V gene lost 0 bases and the J gene lost 9 bases, with 6 bases spanning the gap. Looked up from germline, CDR1 is MNHNS and CDR2 is SASEGT. The CDR3 spans 11 residues. CDR3 amino acids: CASSEAGGQYF. As DNA, the CDR3 is TGTGCCAGCAGTGAAGCGGGGGGGCAGTACTTC.

This clone is labeled medium-sized. The CDR3 bases are TGTGCCAGCGGTGTCCGACAGGGGAGCTCGGGCGAGCAGTACTTC. This sequence encodes CASGVRQGSSGEQYF. The chain combines TRBV27 with TRBJ2-7, with 8 bases aligning to TRBD1. The CDR3 has 15 residues. V gave up 8 bases and J gave up 6 bases; unmatched junction bases: 15. Germline CDR1 and CDR2: MNHEY and SMNVEV (reference sequence).

The chain carries TRBV14 and TRBJ1-5, with 7 positions matching TRBD1. The length of the CDR3 is 14 residues. The junction had 3 bases not matched to a gene; V was cut back by 4 bases and J by 3 bases. Germline V gene lookup returns CDR1 SGHDN and CDR2 FVKESK. CDR3 sequence reads: CASSLTGPNQPQHF. CDR3 nucleotides: TGTGCCAGCAGCCTGACAGGGCCCAATCAGCCCCAGCATTTT.

For the CDR3, the DNA is TGTGACAAGGGGGGACGAGGGTGTGGCTACACCTTC. This codes for CDKGGRGCGYTF. The genes are TRBV27 and TRBJ1-2; a weak D match, TRBD1 (6 bases). CDR3 size: 12 residues. Germline-derived CDR1 and CDR2 are MNHEY and SMNVEV (reference sequence).

The CDR3 sequence is CASSLTVGSSGNTIYF. In nucleotides, the CDR3 is TGTGCCAGTAGTTTGACAGTTGGGAGCTCTGGAAACACCATATATTTT. The V gene is TRBV19, the J gene TRBJ1-3; D is possibly TRBD1 (5 bases). This CDR3 spans 16 amino acids. Looked up from germline, CDR1 is LNHDA and CDR2 is SQIVND (reference sequence). The V end lost 5 bases, the J end lost 0 bases, and 14 bases lay between the germline ends.

This clone has a handful of counts. The rearrangement joins TRBV30 to TRBJ1-1; D is uncertain. The CDR3 loop spans 13 amino acids. Germline assignment: CDR1 GTSNPN and CDR2 SVGIG (reference sequence). The V and J ends lost 3 bases and 6 bases respectively, with 14 bases between them. For the CDR3, the DNA is TGTGCCTGGAGAATTCCTCTTCCCGCTGAAGCTTTCTTT. Its protein is CAWRIPLPAEAFF.